This TCR beta chain was observed in a study of human T cells and chemical hapten exposure. Looking at the study overall: Skin of the upper inner arm, 2 cm by 2 cm, received 2% DPC for sensitization.

Time point meaning: patch test 3, about 24 weeks after DPC sensitization. Treatment meaning: therapeutic diphenylcyclopropenone sensitization with weekly scalp DPC. The sample holds a few counts of this clonotype. Its antigen remains unknown. Study results and limitations: Controls formed significantly fewer large CDR3 similarity clusters than expanded TCRs did.

MiXCR, run by TCRdb on the RACE reads, gives a single entry per CDR3 protein. Altogether just under 60,000 distinct CDR3 sequences are present, about an eighth being singletons, with the ten largest covering 2.4%. Trimming left V 1 base short and J 7 bases short, with 4 bases between. This CDR3 is built from 11 residues. Germline V gives CDR1 LGHDT, CDR2 YNNKEL (reference sequence). The genes are TRBV3-1 and TRBJ1-2; no clear D gene. This receptor was obtained from a man in his thirties or forties with alopecia areata. Some clones in this sample may be carry-over from other donors' samples. The specimen was whole blood, collected in connection with sensitization to the hapten diphenylcyclopropenone (DPC). CDR3 bases: TGTGCCAGCAGCCAAGGACTTGGCTACACCTTC. Amino acid sequence: CASSQGLGYTF.